This TCR beta chain comes out of a study of T cell responses to AZD1222 COVID-19 vaccine. The repertoire was sequenced with immunoSEQ multiplex PCR; TCRdb's copy has only in-frame clones and lacks some. The sample has fewer than 80,000 clones; 88% are singletons. Germline V CDR1 and CDR2: SGHDT, YYEEEE. This CDR3 has 13 amino acids. V dropped 2 bases and J dropped 8; count of bases not matched to a gene: 5. The gene calls are TRBV5-6 and TRBJ2-5; 8 nucleotides agree with TRBD2. This TCR derives from an adult who received the MenACWY meningococcal vaccine as a control. The sequencing here drew on peripheral blood, taken 28 days after the second dose of the MenACWY control vaccine. The CDR3 spells CASSFSGEATQYF. The CDR3 DNA reads as TGTGCCAGCAGCTTTAGCGGGGAGGCCACCCAGTACTTC.